This record covers a single TCR beta chain. Its matching antigen is unknown. Germline CDR1 and CDR2: MNHNY and SVGAGI (reference sequence). Between the trimmed V and J ends, which lost 5 bases and 2 bases, there was a span of 13 bases. The CDR3 extends over 14 amino acids. The source of the sample is a study of shared clonotypes between healthy human individuals. Assay: immunoSEQ multiplex PCR; the TCRdb copy retains only in-frame clones and omits some. This sample has 950,000 to 1,200,000 clones, with about 72% found just once. Study-wide points: Generation of non-shared clonotypes was less probable than generation of clonotypes shared by all four donors.

The rearrangement uses TRBV6-6 and TRBJ2-7; D is ambiguous. This TCR was sampled from a man between 18 and 35 years old in good health. Some clones in this sample may be carry-over from other donors' samples. The sample consisted of memory CD4+ T cells from PBMCs. Subset specified: CD45RA-negative fraction. The CDR3 is CASSPSSHPYEQYF. CDR3 in DNA: TGTGCCAGCAGTCCCTCCTCCCACCCCTACGAGCAGTACTTC.